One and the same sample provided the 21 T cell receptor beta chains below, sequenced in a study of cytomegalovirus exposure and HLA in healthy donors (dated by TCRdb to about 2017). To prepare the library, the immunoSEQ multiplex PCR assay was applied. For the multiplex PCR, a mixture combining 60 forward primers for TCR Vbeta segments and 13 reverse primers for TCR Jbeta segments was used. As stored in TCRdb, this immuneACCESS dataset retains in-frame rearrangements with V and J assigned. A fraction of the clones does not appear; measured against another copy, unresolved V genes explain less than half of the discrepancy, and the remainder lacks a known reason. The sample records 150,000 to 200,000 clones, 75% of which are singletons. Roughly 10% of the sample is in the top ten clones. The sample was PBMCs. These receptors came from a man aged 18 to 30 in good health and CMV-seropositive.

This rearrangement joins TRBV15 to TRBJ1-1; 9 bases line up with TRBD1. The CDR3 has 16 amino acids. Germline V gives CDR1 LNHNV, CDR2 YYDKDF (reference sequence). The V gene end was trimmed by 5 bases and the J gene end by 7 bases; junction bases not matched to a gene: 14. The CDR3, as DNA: TGTGCCACCAGCGCCCGGTTGGGACAGGGTGGAAGTGAAGCTTTCTTT. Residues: CATSARLGQGGSEAFF.

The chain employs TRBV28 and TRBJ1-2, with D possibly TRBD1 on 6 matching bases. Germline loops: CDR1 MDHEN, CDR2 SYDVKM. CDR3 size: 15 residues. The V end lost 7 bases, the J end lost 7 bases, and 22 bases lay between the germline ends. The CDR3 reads CASTSIGGMALGYTF. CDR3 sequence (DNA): TGTGCCAGCACCTCAATAGGGGGAATGGCTCTTGGCTACACCTTC.

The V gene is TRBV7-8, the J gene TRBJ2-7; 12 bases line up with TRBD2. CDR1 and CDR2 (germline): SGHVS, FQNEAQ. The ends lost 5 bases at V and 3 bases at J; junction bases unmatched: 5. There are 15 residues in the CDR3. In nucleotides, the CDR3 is TGTGCCAGCAGCCCGGGACTAGCGGGTGTCTACGAGCAGTACTTC. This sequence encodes CASSPGLAGVYEQYF.

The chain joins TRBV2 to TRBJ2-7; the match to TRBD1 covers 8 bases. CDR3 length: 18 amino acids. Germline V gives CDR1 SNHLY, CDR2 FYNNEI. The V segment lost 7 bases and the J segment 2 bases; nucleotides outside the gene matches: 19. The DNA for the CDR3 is TGTGCCAGCACAGCCAGGGGGCCTTCCCCCTACGCCGCCTACGAGCAGTACTTC. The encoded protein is CASTARGPSPYAAYEQYF. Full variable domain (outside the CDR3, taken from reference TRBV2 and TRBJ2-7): EPEVTQTPSHQVTQMGQEVILRCVPISNHLYFYWYRQILGQKVEFLVSFYNNEISEKSEIFDDQFSVERPDGSNFTLKIRSTKLEDSAMYFCASTARGPSPYAAYEQYFGPGTRLTVT.

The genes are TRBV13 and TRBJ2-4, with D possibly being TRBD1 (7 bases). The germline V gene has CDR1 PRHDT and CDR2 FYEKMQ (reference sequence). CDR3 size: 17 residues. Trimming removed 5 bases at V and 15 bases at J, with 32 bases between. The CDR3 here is CASSPPISTGTRQGLYF. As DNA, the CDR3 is TGTGCCAGCAGCCCCCCGATCTCGACAGGGACAAGACAGGGACTGTACTTC.

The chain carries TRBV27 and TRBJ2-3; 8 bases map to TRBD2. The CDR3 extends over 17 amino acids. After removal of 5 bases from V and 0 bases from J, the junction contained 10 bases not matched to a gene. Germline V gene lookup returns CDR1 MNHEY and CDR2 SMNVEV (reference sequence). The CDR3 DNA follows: TGTGCCAGCAGTCATAGGACTAGCAGCACTAGCACAGATACGCAGTATTTT. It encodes CASSHRTSSTSTDTQYF.

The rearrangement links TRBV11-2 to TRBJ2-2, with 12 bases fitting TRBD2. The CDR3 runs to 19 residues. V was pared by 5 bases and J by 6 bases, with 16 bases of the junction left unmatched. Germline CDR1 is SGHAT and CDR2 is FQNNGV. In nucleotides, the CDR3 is TGTGCCAGCAGCCGAAAAAGAGCCGGACTAGCGGGAAACGCCGGGGAGCTGTTTTTT. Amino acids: CASSRKRAGLAGNAGELFF.

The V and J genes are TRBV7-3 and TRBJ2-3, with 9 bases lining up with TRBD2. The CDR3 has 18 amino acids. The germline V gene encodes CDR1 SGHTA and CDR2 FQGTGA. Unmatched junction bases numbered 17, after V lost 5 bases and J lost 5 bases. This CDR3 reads CASSPMGLAYSGRDTQYF. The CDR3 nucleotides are TGTGCCAGCAGCCCAATGGGACTAGCATATAGTGGTCGAGATACGCAGTATTTT.

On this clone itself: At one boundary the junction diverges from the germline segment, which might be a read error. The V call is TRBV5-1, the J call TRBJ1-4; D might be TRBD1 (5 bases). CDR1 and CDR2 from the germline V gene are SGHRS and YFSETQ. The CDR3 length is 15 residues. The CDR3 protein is CPSSGTPGANEKLFF. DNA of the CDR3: TGCCCCAGCAGCGGTACTCCGGGGGCTAATGAAAAACTGTTTTTT.

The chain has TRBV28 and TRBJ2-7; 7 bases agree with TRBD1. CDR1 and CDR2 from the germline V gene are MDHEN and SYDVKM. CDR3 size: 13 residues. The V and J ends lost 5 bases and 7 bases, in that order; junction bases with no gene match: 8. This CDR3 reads CASSPSPDREQYF. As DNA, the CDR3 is TGTGCCAGCAGTCCCTCTCCGGACAGGGAGCAGTACTTC.

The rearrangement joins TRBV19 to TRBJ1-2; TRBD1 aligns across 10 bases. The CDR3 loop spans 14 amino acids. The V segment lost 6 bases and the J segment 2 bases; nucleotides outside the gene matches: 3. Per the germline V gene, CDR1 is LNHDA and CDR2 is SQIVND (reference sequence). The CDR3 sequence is CASRPGQGNYGYTF. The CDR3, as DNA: TGTGCCAGTAGGCCGGGACAGGGGAACTATGGCTACACCTTC.

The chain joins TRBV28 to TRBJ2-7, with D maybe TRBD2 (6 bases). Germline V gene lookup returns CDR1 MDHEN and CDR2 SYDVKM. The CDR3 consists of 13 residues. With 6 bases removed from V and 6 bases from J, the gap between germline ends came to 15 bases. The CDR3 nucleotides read TGTGCCAGCAGGGGAAGCGGGTCCGGCGAGCAGTACTTC. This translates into CASRGSGSGEQYF.

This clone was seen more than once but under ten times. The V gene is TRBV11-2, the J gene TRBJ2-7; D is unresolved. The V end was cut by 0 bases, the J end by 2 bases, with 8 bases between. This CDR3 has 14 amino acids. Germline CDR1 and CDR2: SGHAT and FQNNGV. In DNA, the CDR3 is TGTGCCAGCAGCTTAGAGAACTCACCCTACGAGCAGTACTTC. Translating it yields CASSLENSPYEQYF.

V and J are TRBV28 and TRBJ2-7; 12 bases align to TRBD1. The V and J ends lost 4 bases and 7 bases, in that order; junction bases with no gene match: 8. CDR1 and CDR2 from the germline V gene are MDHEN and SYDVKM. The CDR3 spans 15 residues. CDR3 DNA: TGTGCCAGCAGTTCCCCGGGACAGGGGGCGGGGGAGCAGTACTTC. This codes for CASSSPGQGAGEQYF.

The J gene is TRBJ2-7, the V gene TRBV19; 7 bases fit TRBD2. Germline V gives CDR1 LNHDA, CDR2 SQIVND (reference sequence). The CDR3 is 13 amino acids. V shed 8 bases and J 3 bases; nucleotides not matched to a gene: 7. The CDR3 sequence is CASAGEVLYEQYF. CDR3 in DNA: TGTGCCAGTGCGGGGGAGGTACTCTACGAGCAGTACTTC.

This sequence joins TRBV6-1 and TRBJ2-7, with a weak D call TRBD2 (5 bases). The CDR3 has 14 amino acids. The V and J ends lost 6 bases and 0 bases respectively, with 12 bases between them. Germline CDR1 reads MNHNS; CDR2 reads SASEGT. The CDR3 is CASRIGRYSYEQYF. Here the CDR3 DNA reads TGTGCCAGCAGGATTGGGAGATACTCCTACGAGCAGTACTTC.

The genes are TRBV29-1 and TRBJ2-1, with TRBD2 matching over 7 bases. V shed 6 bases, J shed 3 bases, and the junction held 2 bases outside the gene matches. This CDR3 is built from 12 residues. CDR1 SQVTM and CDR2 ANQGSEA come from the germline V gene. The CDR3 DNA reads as TGCAGCGTCCGGGGGGACTACAATGAGCAGTTCTTC. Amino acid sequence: CSVRGDYNEQFF.

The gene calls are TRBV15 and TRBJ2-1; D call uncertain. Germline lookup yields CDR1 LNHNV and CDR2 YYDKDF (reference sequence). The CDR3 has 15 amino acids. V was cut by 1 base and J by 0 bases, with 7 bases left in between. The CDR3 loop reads CATSRVYNSYNEQFF. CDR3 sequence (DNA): TGTGCCACCAGCAGAGTATACAACTCCTACAATGAGCAGTTCTTC.

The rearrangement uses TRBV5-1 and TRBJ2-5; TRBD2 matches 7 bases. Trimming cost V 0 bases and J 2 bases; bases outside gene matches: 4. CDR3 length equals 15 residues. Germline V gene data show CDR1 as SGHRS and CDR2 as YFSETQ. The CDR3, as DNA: TGCGCCAGCAGCTTGGGCGGGGGAGGACAAGAGACCCAGTACTTC. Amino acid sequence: CASSLGGGGQETQYF.

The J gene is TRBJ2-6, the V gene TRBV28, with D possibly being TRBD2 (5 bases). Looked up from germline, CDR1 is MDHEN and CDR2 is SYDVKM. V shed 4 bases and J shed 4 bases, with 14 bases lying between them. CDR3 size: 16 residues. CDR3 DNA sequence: TGTGCCAGCAGTTCCCCAACTAGAACGGGGGCCAACGTCCTGACTTTC. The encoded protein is CASSSPTRTGANVLTF.

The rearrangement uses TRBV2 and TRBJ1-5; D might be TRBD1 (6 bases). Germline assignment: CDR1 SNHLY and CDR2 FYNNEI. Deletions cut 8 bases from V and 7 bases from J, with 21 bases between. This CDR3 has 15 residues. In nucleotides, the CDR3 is TGTGCCAGCGGGAGGGAGGAGGGGGTTTCCCAGCCCCAGCATTTT. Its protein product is CASGREEGVSQPQHF.